This note documents a single T cell receptor (beta chain) sequence. This sample was included in a study of T cell changes during pregnancy in multiple sclerosis. Libraries were prepared by immunoSEQ multiplex PCR; TCRdb keeps only in-frame clonotypes and omits some of them. The profile shows some 64,000 clones, roughly 88% of them singletons. The material was peripheral blood, obtained in the second trimester of pregnancy. The origin of this receptor is a female donor in good health, enrolled as a control in a pregnancy study.

CDR3 amino acids: CASSLGPPTVEQFF. The DNA of the CDR3 is TGTGCCAGCAGTTTAGGGCCACCTACGGTTGAGCAGTTCTTC. The chain has TRBV27 and TRBJ2-1; no clear D. Germline V gene lookup returns CDR1 MNHEY and CDR2 SMNVEV (reference sequence). The CDR3 is 14 residues long. The V gene lost 2 bases and the J gene lost 9 bases, with 14 bases spanning the gap.